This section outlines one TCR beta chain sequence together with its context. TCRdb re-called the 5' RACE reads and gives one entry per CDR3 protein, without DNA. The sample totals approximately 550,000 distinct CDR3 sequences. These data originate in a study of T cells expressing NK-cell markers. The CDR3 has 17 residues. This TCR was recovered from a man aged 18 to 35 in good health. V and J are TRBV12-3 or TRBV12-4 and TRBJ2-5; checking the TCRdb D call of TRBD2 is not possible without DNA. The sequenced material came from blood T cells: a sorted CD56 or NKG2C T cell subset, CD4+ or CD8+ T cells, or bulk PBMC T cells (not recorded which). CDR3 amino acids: CASSLSVKRERGETQYF.